This T cell receptor (beta chain) was identified in a study of T-cell reconstitution after alpha-beta-depleted transplantation in children. Study conclusions and caveats: A year post-transplant, T-cell counts and diversity derived mostly from newly produced T cells. High day-60 TCRbeta diversity in some patients came from surviving recipient T cells and thymic progenitors. In patients about two months after transplant, alpha-beta T cells reportedly arose from several hundred expanded graft clones.

This clonotype occurred many times. Its antigen is as yet unknown. Unique molecular identifiers were used in preparing the TCRbeta library. Via MiXCR, TCRdb re-called the PCR reads, giving one row per CDR3 protein. Here the sample spans around 100,000 distinct CDR3 sequences, around 6% being singletons. CDR3 size: 15 residues. J gave up 3 bases and V 2 bases, and 4 bases lay outside the gene matches. Germline loops: CDR1 SEHNR, CDR2 FQNEAQ (reference sequence). The rearrangement links TRBV7-9 to TRBJ1-2, with 9 nucleotides matching TRBD1. The sample was PBMCs, mostly from graft donor cells, taken 60 days after TCRalphabeta/CD19-depleted stem cell transplant. The sequence came from a female patient aged 2-9 years who had a stem cell transplant for Fanconi anemia, so the T cells may come from the graft donor. The CDR3: CASSLQTGGDYGYTF. The CDR3 DNA reads TGTGCCAGCAGCTTACAGACAGGGGGGGACTATGGCTACACCTTC.